The present T cell receptor (beta chain) was sequenced within a study of cytomegalovirus exposure and HLA in healthy donors. Study-wide points: Most TCR sequences were seen very rarely across donors, but some public TCRs occurred in many. Within the 130 or so validation repertoires, first-cohort TCR clusters tended to co-occur, according to a later analysis. Under in vitro conditions, a few CMV-associated chains were confirmed as specific for CMV antigens.

Separate from the approximately 700-subject first cohort was the approximately 120-subject validation cohort, to which the donors belonged. To note about this clone: Its antigen is still unknown.

Assay used: immunoSEQ multiplex PCR; TCRdb lists only in-frame clones, some missing. The table lists under 250,000 clones, approximately 78% of them singletons. The TCR sequence derives from a woman aged 25 to 39 in good health and CMV-seronegative. Sequenced input: PBMCs.

CDR3 residues: CASTQGGRAFF. The CDR3 DNA sequence: TGTGCCAGCACCCAGGGGGGTAGGGCTTTCTTT. V and J are TRBV6-1 and TRBJ1-1, with 7 bases lining up with TRBD1. Trimming removed 7 bases from V and 11 bases from J; junction bases left unmatched: 7. Germline CDR1 is MNHNS and CDR2 is SASEGT. The CDR3 has 11 amino acids.